The following is a T cell receptor beta chain sequence with its context. The antigen remains undetermined. The sample belongs to a study of CD8+ T cells in alopecia areata. Findings of the study overall: Compared with mice, patients displayed less clear TCR sharing, possibly for HLA-related reasons. Sequenced scalp T cells also include alphabeta T cells resident in normal skin.

CD4+ cells obtained from four or five patients were subjected to sorting into CD25+CD127- cells. PBMC-derived CD4+ and CD8+ T cells were sorted. Extracted RNA was reverse transcribed into cDNA, the sequencing template. Measured with immunoSEQ multiplex PCR; TCRdb has only the in-frame clones, and not every one. Here the sample spans around 36,000 clones, around 57% being singletons. V lost 6 bases, J lost 1 base, and 9 bases lay in between. CDR3 length: 13 residues. Looked up from germline, CDR1 is SNHLY and CDR2 is FYNNEI. What was sequenced was CD4+ Tregs sorted from blood. This clonotype was obtained from a human donor with alopecia areata. This rearrangement joins TRBV2 to TRBJ1-1; D perhaps matches TRBD1 (5 bases). CDR3: CASSHDRNTEAFF. The CDR3 DNA is TGTGCCAGCAGCCACGACAGGAACACTGAAGCTTTCTTT. The whole variable domain, remainder taken from reference TRBV2 and TRBJ1-1, is EPEVTQTPSHQVTQMGQEVILRCVPISNHLYFYWYRQILGQKVEFLVSFYNNEISEKSEIFDDQFSVERPDGSNFTLKIRSTKLEDSAMYFCASSHDRNTEAFFGQGTRLTVV.